This entry features one T cell receptor (beta chain) sequence. Its antigen is still unknown. The junction does not match germline at one end; this may be a read error. This sample stems from a study of T cells in Graves' hyperthyroidism and ophthalmopathy (dated by TCRdb to about 2019). Some background on the complete study: Peripheral blood was sampled at the time of initial diagnosis, prior to any treatment. To identify distinguishing TCR V-J signatures, a discovery cohort of around 100 patients was used, comprising 40 to 45 with Graves' ophthalmopathy and around 60 with stable Graves' hyperthyroidism. Prospective prediction of ophthalmopathy was tested in an independent validation cohort of 18 to 20 hyperthyroidism patients and 15 to 17 patients who later progressed to ophthalmopathy. For training and testing, the 110 or so patients in the discovery cohort were randomly divided in a 7:3 ratio. The study also compared thyroid tissue and blood T-cell repertoires from about 6 Graves' hyperthyroidism patients. Following sampling, methimazole starting at 30 mg daily was given to hyperthyroidism patients, and high-dose intravenous methylprednisolone was given to ophthalmopathy patients. The paper describes TCR Vbeta CDR3 sequencing of 135 peripheral blood samples, made up of 40 to 45 ophthalmopathy patients, around 78 hyperthyroidism patients and 17 progressor patients.

Counted from cysteine to phenylalanine, this CDR3 has 15 amino acids. The CDR3 DNA has 45 bases and is translated from base 1. CDR1 SGHAT and CDR2 FQNNGV were looked up in the germline V gene. General study outcomes and caveats: Most expanded thyroid clonotypes (frequency above 0.001) were also detected in blood, suggesting blood repertoires may reflect thyroid immune responses. In cross-validation, a model built on a 13 V-J signature told ophthalmopathy apart from stable hyperthyroidism with roughly 87% sensitivity and roughly 83% specificity, and in testing the same model reached 80%/75%. During validation, the model predicted progression to ophthalmopathy a median of roughly six months ahead of onset, with almost 71% sensitivity and 72.22% specificity. No statistical method was used to fix the sample size in advance, and group allocation was not hidden from the investigators.

Ophthalmopathy patients had moderately to severely active disease, Clinical Activity Score of at least 3, NOSPECS grade of at least 4, and duration under 3 months. The study excluded patients with uncontrolled infections, other autoimmune diseases, pregnancy or lactation. Clinical symptoms, serum thyroxine and TRAb, thyroid ultrasound, and orbital computed tomography formed the basis for the diagnoses. PBMCs were separated from around 9.1 ml of fresh peripheral blood using Ficoll-Paque density gradient centrifugation. Total RNA was extracted with Trizol reagent, and quality was checked on an Agilent 2100 Bioanalyzer. Amplification of TCR beta CDR3 regions was carried out from RNA transcripts. For the first round of RT-PCR on the TCR CDR3, the HTBI primer set was used together with the Qiagen OneStep RT-PCR kit. Libraries were constructed in a second round of multiplex PCR, after which size selection and purification were carried out. The libraries were sequenced on an Illumina HiSeq2000 using paired-end 100 bp reads. On the authors' methods: SOAPnuke was used to process the raw data, with reads discarded if the reads contained adapters or uncalled bases, had a mean Phred below 15, or lacked an exact constant-primer or identifier match. COPE v1.2.5 was used to merge high-quality paired reads, and clonotypes were defined as unique nucleotide sequences. MiTCR v1.1 was used to align clonotypes to the IMGT TRBV, TRBD and TRBJ reference segments. Analysis was restricted to V-J combinations with a frequency above 0.0001, which covered 99.2% of repertoires. The TCS score was defined as the ratio of F50 (clonal expansion) to E x V (chaos), calculated using BLOSUM62-based TCRdist between CDR3 peptides within each V-J. Welch's t-statistics and random forest reduced 500 to 650 V-J features to 13, which were used in a naive Bayes classifier (R e1071). TCRdb reprocessed the public reads (quality trimming at Q25 with fastp, clone calling with MiXCR) and kept in-frame beta chains. Each CDR3 protein gets just one entry, which takes the most common genes and DNA from the rows behind it. What appears here as the V and J calls and clone size reflects TCRdb's work, not the paper's. Counted in this sample were approximately 690,000 distinct CDR3 sequences; less than 25% of them appeared once. 34% of the sample comes from the top ten.

The chain employs TRBV11-2 and TRBJ2-1; the D assignment is uncertain and may be TRBD1 or TRBD2, with 5 bases supporting each. The clonotype was recovered from a man aged 25-40 years with Graves' ophthalmopathy. Sequenced material: blood. The encoded CDR3 is CVSSFISGPSNEQFF. The sequenced DNA is TGTGTCAGCAGCTTCATATCGGGGCCATCCAATGAGCAGTTCTTC.